Listed below are T cell receptor beta chains from one sample, sequenced in a study of T cell responses to AZD1222 COVID-19 vaccine. Sequencing was performed with immunoSEQ multiplex PCR; in TCRdb, only in-frame clones are kept and a portion is missing. The sample lists some 130,000 clones; roughly 85% were seen once. Sequenced material: peripheral blood, taken 28 days after the second dose of the MenACWY control vaccine. These receptor sequences come from an adult who received the MenACWY meningococcal vaccine as a control. Both conserved end residues are part of each CDR3. The D gene is left open where the match is weak. The size field is filled for only some rows; it gives once, few, many or a size class.

d_call	clone_size	v_call	j_call	cdr3_aa	cdr3_nt
TRBD1	.	TRBV3-1/TRBV3-2	TRBJ1-6	CASSPGRGTDNSPLHF	TGTGCCAGCAGCCCCGGGCGTGGGACAGACAATTCACCCCTCCACTTT
TRBD2	.	TRBV7-3	TRBJ2-5	CASSLSGRGSWVETQYF	TGTGCCAGCAGCTTAAGCGGGAGGGGATCTTGGGTAGAGACCCAGTACTTC
.	once	TRBV19	TRBJ2-5	CASSTGGETQYF	TGTGCCAGTAGTACAGGGGGGGAGACCCAGTACTTC
TRBD1	.	TRBV4-1	TRBJ1-2	CASSQDTGGHYGYTF	TGCGCCAGCAGCCAAGATACAGGGGGCCACTATGGCTACACCTTC
TRBD2	.	TRBV9	TRBJ2-1	CASNTGTSGNNEQFF	TGTGCCAGCAACACCGGGACTAGCGGGAACAATGAGCAGTTCTTC
.	.	TRBV19	TRBJ2-7	CASSWGYEQYF	TGTGCCAGTAGTTGGGGCTACGAGCAGTACTTC
TRBD1	.	TRBV6-5	TRBJ1-6	CASRSQGESPLHF	TGTGCCAGCAGAAGCCAGGGGGAATCACCCCTCCACTTT
.	.	TRBV21-1	TRBJ1-5	CASSKTPGAWGNQPQHF	TGTGCCAGCAGCAAAACTCCGGGGGCTTGGGGCAATCAGCCCCAGCATTTT
TRBD1	.	TRBV7-2	TRBJ2-7	CASSFRDRLYEQYF	TGTGCCAGCAGCTTCCGGGACAGACTCTACGAGCAGTACTTC
.	.	TRBV7-2	TRBJ1-1	CASSPGTANTEAFF	TGTGCCAGCAGCCCCGGGACTGCGAACACTGAAGCTTTCTTT
TRBD1	.	TRBV5-6	TRBJ1-2	CASSFRGTGGYGYTF	TGTGCCAGCAGCTTTCGAGGGACAGGGGGCTATGGCTACACCTTC
.	.	TRBV30	TRBJ2-7	CAWRPGPYEQYF	TGTGCCTGGAGACCTGGCCCCTACGAGCAGTACTTC
TRBD1	.	TRBV5-6	TRBJ1-4	CASSFGQGHEKLFF	TGTGCCAGCAGCTTTGGACAGGGTCACGAAAAACTGTTTTTT